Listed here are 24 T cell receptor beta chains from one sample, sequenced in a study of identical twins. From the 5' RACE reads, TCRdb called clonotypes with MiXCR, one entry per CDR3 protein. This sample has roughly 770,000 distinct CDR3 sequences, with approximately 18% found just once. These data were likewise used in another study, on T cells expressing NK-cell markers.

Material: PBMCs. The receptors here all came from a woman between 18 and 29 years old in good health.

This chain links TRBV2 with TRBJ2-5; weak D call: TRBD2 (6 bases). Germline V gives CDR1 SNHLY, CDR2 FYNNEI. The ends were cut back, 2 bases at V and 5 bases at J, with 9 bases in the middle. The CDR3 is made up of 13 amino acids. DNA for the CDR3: TGTGCCAGCAGTGAAACTAGCTTGGAGACCCAGTACTTC. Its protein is CASSETSLETQYF. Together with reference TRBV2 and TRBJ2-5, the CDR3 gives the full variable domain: EPEVTQTPSHQVTQMGQEVILRCVPISNHLYFYWYRQILGQKVEFLVSFYNNEISEKSEIFDDQFSVERPDGSNFTLKIRSTKLEDSAMYFCASSETSLETQYFGPGTRLLVL.

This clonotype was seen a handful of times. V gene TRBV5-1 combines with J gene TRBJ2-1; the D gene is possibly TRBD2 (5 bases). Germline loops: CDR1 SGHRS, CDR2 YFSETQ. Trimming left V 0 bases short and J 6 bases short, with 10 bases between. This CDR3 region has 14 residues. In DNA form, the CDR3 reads TGCGCCAGCAGCTTGGACGGGGTCCCCAATGAGCAGTTCTTC. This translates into CASSLDGVPNEQFF.

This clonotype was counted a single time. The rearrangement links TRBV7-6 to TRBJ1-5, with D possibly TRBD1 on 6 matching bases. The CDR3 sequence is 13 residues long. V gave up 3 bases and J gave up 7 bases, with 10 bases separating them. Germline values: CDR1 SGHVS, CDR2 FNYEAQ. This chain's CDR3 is CASSFIQGQPQHF. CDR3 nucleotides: TGTGCCAGCAGCTTCATACAGGGCCAGCCCCAGCATTTT.

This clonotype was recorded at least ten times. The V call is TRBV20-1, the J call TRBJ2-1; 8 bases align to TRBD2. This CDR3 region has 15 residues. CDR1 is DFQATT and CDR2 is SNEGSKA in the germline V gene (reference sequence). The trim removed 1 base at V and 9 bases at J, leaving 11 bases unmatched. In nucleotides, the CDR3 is TGCAGTGCTAGAGTGGCTAGCGGGTTTACGGGTGAGCAGTTCTTC. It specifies CSARVASGFTGEQFF.

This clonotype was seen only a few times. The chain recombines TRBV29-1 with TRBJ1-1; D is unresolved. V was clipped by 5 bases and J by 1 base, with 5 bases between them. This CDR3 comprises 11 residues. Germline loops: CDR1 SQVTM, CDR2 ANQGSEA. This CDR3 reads CSVYRNTEAFF. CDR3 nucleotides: TGCAGCGTTTACAGGAACACTGAAGCTTTCTTT. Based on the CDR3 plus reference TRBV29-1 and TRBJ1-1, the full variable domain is SAVISQKPSRDICQRGTSLTIQCQVDSQVTMMFWYRQQPGQSLTLIATANQGSEATYESGFVIDKFPISRPNLTFSTLTVSNMSPEDSSIYLCSVYRNTEAFFGQGTRLTVV.

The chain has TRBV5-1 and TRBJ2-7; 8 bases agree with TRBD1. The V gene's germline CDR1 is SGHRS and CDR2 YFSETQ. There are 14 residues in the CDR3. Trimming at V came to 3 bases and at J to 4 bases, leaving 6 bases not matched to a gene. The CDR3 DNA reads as TGCGCCAGCAGCTCGACAGGGGCCGAATACGAGCAGTACTTC. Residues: CASSSTGAEYEQYF.

The CDR3 DNA is TGTGCCAGCAGTGTCATGGGCAACTCACCCCTCCACTTT. Protein: CASSVMGNSPLHF. This rearrangement joins TRBV12-3 or TRBV12-4 to TRBJ1-6; no clear D. The CDR3 covers 13 residues. The germline V and J ends were trimmed by 5 bases and 10 bases, with 12 bases remaining between them.

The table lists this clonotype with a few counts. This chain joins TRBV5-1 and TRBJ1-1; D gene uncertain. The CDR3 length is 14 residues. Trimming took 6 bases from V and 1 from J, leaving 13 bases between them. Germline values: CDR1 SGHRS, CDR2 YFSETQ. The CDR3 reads CASNDRLRNTEAFF. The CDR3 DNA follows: TGCGCCAGCAACGATCGATTACGGAACACTGAAGCTTTCTTT.

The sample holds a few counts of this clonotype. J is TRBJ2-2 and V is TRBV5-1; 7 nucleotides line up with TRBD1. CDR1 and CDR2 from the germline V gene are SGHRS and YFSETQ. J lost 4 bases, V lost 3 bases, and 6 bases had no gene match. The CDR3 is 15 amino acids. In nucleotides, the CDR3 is TGCGCCAGCAGCTGGGACAGAACTGGCACCGGGGAGCTGTTTTTT. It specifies CASSWDRTGTGELFF. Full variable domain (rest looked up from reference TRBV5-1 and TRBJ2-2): KAGVTQTPRYLIKTRGQQVTLSCSPISGHRSVSWYQQTPGQGLQFLFEYFSETQRNKGNFPGRFSGRQFSNSRSEMNVSTLELGDSALYLCASSWDRTGTGELFFGEGSRLTVL.

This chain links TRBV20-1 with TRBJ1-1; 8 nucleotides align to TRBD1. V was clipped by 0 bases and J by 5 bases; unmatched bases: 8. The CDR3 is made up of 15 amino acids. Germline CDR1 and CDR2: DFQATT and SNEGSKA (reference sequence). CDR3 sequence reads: CSARDPNRGRTEAFF. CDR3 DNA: TGCAGTGCTAGAGATCCTAACAGGGGGAGGACTGAAGCTTTCTTT.

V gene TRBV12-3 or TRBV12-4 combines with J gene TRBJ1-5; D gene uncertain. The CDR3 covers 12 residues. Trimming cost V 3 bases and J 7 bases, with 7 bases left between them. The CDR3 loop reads CASSFGQQPQHF. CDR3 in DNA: TGTGCCAGCAGTTTTGGTCAGCAGCCCCAGCATTTT.

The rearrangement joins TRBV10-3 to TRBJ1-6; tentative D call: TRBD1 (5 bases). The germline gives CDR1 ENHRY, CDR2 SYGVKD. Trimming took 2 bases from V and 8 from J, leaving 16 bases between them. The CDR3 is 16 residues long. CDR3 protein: CAISEPGGHMDSPLHF. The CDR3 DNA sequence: TGTGCCATCAGTGAGCCTGGCGGACACATGGATTCACCCCTCCACTTT.

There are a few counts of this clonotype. CDR3 sequence: CASSVAGTTNEQFF. The CDR3 DNA is TGTGCCAGCAGCGTAGCGGGAACCACCAATGAGCAGTTCTTC. This chain uses TRBV9 with TRBJ2-1; D may be TRBD2 (5 bases). Looked up from germline, CDR1 is SGDLS and CDR2 is YYNGEE. CDR3 length equals 14 residues. The V end was cut by 0 bases, the J end by 6 bases, with 10 bases between.

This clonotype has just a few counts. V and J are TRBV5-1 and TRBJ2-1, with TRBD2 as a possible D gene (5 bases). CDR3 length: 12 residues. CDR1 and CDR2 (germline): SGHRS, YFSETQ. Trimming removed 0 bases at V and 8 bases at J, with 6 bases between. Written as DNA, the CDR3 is TGCGCCAGCAGCTTGGAGAGGGATGAGCAGTTCTTC. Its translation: CASSLERDEQFF.

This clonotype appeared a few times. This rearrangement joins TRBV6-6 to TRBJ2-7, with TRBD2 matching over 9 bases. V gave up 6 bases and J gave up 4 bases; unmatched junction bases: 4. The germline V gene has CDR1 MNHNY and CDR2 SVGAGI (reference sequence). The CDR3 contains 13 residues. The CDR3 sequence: CASRLAGNYEQYF. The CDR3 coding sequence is TGTGCCAGCAGGCTAGCGGGGAATTACGAGCAGTACTTC.

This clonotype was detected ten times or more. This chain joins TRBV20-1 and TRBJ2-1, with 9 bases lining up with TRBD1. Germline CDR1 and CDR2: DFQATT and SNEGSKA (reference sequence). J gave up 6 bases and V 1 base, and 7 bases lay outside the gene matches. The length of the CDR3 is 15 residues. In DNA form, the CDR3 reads TGCAGTGCTAGAGTAACAGGGGGCGAACTCAATGAGCAGTTCTTC. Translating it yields CSARVTGGELNEQFF.

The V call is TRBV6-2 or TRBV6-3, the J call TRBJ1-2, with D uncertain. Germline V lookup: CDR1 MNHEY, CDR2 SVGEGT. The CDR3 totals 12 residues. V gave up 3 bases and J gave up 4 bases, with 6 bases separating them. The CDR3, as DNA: TGTGCCAGCAGTTATGCGCTCTATGGCTACACCTTC. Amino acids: CASSYALYGYTF.

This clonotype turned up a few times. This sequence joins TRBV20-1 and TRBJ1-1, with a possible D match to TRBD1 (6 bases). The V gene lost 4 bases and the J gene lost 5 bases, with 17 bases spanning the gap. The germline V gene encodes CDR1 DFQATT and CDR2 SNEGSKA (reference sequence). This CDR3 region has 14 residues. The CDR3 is CSAIKEGVRTEAFF. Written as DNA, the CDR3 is TGCAGTGCTATTAAAGAGGGGGTGCGGACTGAAGCTTTCTTT.

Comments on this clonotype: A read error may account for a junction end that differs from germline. CDR3 nucleotides: TGCGCCAGCAGCCAAGACCGCGGGAGTGCAACGAATGAGAAGTTCTTC. This codes for CASSQDRGSATNEKFF. The J gene is TRBJ2-1, the V gene TRBV4-3; TRBD2 matches 7 bases. Germline V gene data show CDR1 as LGHNA and CDR2 as YSLEER. This CDR3 region has 16 residues.

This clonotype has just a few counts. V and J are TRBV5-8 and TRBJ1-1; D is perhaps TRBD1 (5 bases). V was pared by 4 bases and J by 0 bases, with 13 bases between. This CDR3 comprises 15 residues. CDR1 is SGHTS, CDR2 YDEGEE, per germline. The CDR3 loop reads CASSRHRGLNTEAFF. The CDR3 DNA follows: TGTGCCAGCAGCCGTCATCGGGGACTGAACACTGAAGCTTTCTTT.

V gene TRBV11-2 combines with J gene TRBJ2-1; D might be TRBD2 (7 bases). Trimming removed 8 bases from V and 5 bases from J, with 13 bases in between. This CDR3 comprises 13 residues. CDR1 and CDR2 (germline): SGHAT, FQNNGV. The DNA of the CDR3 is TGTGCCAGCGCCATAGGGGGGGACAATGAGCAGTTCTTC. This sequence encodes CASAIGGDNEQFF.

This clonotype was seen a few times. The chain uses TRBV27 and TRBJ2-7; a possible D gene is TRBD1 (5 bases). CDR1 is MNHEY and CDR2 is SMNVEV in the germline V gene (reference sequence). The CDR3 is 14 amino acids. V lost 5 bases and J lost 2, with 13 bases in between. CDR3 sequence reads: CASSKGAQTYEQYF. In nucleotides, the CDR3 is TGTGCCAGCAGTAAAGGGGCCCAAACCTACGAGCAGTACTTC.

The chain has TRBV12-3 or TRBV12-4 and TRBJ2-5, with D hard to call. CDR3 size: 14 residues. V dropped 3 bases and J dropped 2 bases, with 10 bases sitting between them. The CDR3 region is CASSFNVRQETQYF. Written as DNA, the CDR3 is TGTGCCAGCAGTTTTAACGTCCGACAAGAGACCCAGTACTTC.

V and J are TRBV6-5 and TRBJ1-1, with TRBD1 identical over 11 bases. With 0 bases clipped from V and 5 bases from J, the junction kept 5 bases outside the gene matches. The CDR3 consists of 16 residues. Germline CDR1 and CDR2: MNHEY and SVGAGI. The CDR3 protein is CASSYSGTGGWTEAFF. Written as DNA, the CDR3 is TGTGCCAGCAGTTACTCTGGGACAGGGGGGTGGACTGAAGCTTTCTTT.